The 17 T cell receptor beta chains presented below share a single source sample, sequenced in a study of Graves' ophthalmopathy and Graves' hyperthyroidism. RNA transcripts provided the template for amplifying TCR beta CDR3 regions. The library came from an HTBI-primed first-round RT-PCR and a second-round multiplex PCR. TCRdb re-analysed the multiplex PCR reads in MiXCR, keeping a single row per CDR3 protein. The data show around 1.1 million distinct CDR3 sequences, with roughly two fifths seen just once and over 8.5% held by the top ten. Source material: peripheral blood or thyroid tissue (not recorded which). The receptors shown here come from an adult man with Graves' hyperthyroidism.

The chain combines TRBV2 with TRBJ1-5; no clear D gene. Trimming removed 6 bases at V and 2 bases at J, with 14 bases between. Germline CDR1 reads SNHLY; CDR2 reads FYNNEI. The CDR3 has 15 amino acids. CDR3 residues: CASSLGGERNQPQHF. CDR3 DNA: TGTGCCAGCAGCTTAGGCGGGGAGCGCAATCAGCCCCAGCATTTT.

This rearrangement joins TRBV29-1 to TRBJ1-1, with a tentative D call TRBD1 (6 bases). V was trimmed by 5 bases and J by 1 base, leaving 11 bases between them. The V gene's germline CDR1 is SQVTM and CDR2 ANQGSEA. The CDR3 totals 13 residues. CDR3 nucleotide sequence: TGCAGCGTTCAAGCAGGGGCGAACACTGAAGCTTTCTTT. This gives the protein CSVQAGANTEAFF.

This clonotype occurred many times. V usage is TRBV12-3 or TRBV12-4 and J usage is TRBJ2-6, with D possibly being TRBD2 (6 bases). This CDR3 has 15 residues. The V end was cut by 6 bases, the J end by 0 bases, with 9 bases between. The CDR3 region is CASSGGASGANVLTF. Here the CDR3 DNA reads TGTGCCAGCAGCGGGGGAGCCTCTGGGGCCAACGTCCTGACTTTC.

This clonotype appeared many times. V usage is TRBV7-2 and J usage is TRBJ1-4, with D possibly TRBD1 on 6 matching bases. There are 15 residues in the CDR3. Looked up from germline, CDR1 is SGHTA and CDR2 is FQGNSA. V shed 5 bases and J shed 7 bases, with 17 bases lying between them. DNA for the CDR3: TGTGCCAGCAGCCGAAAACAGGGAGTGGGTGAAAAACTGTTTTTT. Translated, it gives CASSRKQGVGEKLFF.

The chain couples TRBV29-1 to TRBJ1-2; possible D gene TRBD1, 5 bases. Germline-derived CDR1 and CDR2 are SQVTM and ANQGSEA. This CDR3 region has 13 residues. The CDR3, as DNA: TGCAGATCCCAGGGTACCCCTCTGAATGGCTACACCTTC. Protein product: CRSQGTPLNGYTF.

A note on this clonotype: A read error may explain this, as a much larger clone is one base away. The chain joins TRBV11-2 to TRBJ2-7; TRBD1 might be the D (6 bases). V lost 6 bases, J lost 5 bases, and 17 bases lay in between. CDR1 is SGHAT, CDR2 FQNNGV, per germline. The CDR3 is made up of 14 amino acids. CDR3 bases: TGTGCCAGCAGGGAGTTGGGGGACATGGACGAGCAGTACTTC. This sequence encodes CASRELGDMDEQYF.

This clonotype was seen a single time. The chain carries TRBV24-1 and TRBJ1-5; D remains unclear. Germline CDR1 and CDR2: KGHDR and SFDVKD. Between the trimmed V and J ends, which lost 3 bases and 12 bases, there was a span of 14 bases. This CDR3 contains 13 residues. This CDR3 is CATSDNGRVNQHF. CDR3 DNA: TGTGCCACCAGTGATAATGGACGGGTGAACCAGCATTTT.

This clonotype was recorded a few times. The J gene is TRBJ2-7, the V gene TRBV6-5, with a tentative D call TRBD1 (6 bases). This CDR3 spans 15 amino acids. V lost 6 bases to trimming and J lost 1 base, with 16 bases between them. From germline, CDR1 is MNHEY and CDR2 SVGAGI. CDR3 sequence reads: CASSPRPGQSYEQYF. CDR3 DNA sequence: TGTGCCAGCAGCCCTCGACCCGGACAGTCCTACGAGCAGTACTTC.

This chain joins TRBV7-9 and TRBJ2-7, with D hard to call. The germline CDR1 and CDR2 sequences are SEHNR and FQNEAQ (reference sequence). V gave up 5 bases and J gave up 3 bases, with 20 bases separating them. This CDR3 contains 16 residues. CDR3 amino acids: CASSATSGQLVYEQYF. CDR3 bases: TGTGCCAGCAGCGCCACCTCCGGGCAGTTGGTCTACGAGCAGTACTTC.

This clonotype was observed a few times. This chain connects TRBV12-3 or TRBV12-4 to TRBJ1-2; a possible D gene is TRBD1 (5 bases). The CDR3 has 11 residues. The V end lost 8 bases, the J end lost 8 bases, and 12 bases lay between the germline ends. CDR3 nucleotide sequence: TGTGCCAGCGGGGCCCGGGGAGGCTACACCTTC. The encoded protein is CASGARGGYTF.

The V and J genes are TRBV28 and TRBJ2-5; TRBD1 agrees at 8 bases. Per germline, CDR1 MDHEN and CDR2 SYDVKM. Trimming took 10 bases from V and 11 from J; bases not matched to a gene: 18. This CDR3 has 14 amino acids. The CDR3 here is CATTGGQVGFGQYF. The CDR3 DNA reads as TGTGCCACCACAGGGGGGCAGGTGGGGTTCGGGCAGTACTTC.

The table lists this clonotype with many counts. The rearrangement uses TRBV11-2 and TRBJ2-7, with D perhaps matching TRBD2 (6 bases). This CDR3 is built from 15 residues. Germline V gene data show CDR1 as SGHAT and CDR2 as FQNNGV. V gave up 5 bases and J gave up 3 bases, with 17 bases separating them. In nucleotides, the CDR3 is TGTGCCAGCAGCCCCCAAGATAGCGGAGACTACGAGCAGTACTTC. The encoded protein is CASSPQDSGDYEQYF.

CDR3 residues: CASSFEGYYGYTF. The CDR3 DNA sequence: TGTGCCAGCAGCTTTGAGGGGTACTATGGCTACACCTTC. V and J are TRBV7-2 and TRBJ1-2, with TRBD1 as a possible D gene (5 bases). Germline assignment: CDR1 SGHTA and CDR2 FQGNSA. The CDR3 is 13 amino acids. V was trimmed by 3 bases and J by 3 bases, leaving 8 bases between them.

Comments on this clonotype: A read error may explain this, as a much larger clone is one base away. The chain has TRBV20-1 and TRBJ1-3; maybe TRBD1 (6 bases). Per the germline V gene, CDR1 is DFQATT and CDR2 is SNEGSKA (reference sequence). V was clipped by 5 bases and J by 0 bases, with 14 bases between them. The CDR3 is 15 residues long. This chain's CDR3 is CSAPGDTHSGNTIYF. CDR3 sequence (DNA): TGCAGTGCTCCCGGGGACACCCACTCTGGAAACACCATATATTTT.

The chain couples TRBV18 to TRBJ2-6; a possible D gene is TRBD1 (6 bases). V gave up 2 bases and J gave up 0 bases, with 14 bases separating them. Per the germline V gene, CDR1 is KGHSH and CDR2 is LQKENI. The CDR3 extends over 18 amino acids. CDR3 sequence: CASSPNQGPDSGANVLTF. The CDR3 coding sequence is TGTGCCAGCTCACCAAACCAGGGGCCGGACTCTGGGGCCAACGTCCTGACTTTC.

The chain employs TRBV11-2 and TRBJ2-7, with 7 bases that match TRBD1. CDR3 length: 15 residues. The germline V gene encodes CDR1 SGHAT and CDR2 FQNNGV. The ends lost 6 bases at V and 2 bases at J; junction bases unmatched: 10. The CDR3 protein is CASRRPGQRTYEQYF. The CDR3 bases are TGTGCCAGCAGACGACCGGGACAGCGGACCTACGAGCAGTACTTC.

The CDR3 DNA follows: TGTGCCAGCAGCGTAGAACAGGGAGCCAACGTCCTGACTTTC. Translating it yields CASSVEQGANVLTF. The gene calls are TRBV9 and TRBJ2-6, with TRBD1 as a possible D gene (6 bases). The CDR3 consists of 14 residues. Trimming took off 0 bases at V and 7 bases at J, with 8 bases between the two ends. Germline values: CDR1 SGDLS, CDR2 YYNGEE.